A selection of T cell receptor beta chains follows, all from one sample in a study. Each CDR3 protein is one row after TCRdb ran MiXCR on the RT-PCR reads. The repertoire holds almost 700,000 distinct CDR3 sequences, with 14% as singletons. The sequenced sample was memory CD4+ T cells from blood. Receptor source: a female donor in good health, serving as a healthy control. Both conserved end residues are part of each CDR3. The D gene is left open where the match is weak. Some rows mark clone size as missing; the rest say once, few, many or name a class of expanded clone.

len: 15
j_gene: TRBJ2-7
d_gene: TRBD2
v_gene: TRBV5-1
abundance: few
CDR3aa: CASSTASGTSYEQYF
CDR3nt: TGCGCCAGCAGCACCGCTAGCGGGACCTCCTACGAGCAGTACTTC

len: 14
j_gene: TRBJ2-3
d_gene: TRBD2
v_gene: TRBV10-3
abundance: many
CDR3aa: CAISEGLAADTQYF
CDR3nt: TGTGCCATCAGTGAGGGACTAGCGGCAGATACGCAGTATTTT

len: 16
j_gene: TRBJ2-3
d_gene: TRBD2
v_gene: TRBV4-3
abundance: many
CDR3aa: CASSQSGAGPGYTQYF
CDR3nt: TGCGCCAGCAGCCAAAGCGGAGCGGGGCCAGGGTATACGCAGTATTTT

len: 12
j_gene: TRBJ2-7
d_gene: NA
v_gene: TRBV12-3/TRBV12-4
abundance: many
CDR3aa: CASSSWLYEQYF
CDR3nt: TGTGCCAGCAGTTCCTGGTTGTACGAGCAGTACTTC

len: 14
j_gene: TRBJ2-5
d_gene: NA
v_gene: TRBV5-1
abundance: many
CDR3aa: CASSLQTIEETQYF
CDR3nt: TGCGCCAGCAGCTTGCAGACAATCGAAGAGACCCAGTACTTC

len: 13
j_gene: TRBJ1-5
d_gene: TRBD1
v_gene: TRBV10-3
abundance: few
CDR3aa: CAIKQGVDQPQHF
CDR3nt: TGTGCCATCAAACAGGGGGTCGATCAGCCCCAGCATTTT

len: 15
j_gene: TRBJ2-1
d_gene: TRBD2
v_gene: TRBV10-3
abundance: many
CDR3aa: CAISPSGGVFDEQFF
CDR3nt: TGTGCCATCAGCCCTAGCGGGGGGGTGTTCGATGAGCAGTTCTTC

len: 13
j_gene: TRBJ1-2
d_gene: NA
v_gene: TRBV24-1
abundance: NA
CDR3aa: CATSSGRDYGYTF
CDR3nt: TGTGCCACCTCGTCGGGGAGGGACTATGGCTACACCTTC

len: 14
j_gene: TRBJ2-7
d_gene: TRBD1
v_gene: TRBV7-2
abundance: NA
CDR3aa: CASSFKGAGGEQYF
CDR3nt: TGTGCCAGCAGCTTCAAGGGGGCCGGTGGCGAGCAGTACTTC

len: 15
j_gene: TRBJ2-3
d_gene: NA
v_gene: TRBV5-1
abundance: few
CDR3aa: CASSLAGGLADTQYF
CDR3nt: TGCGCCAGCAGCTTGGCAGGCGGGTTGGCAGATACGCAGTATTTT

len: 14
j_gene: TRBJ2-7
d_gene: NA
v_gene: TRBV24-1
abundance: NA
CDR3aa: CATSGSGGVYEQYF
CDR3nt: TGTGCCACCAGTGGTTCTGGGGGCGTCTACGAGCAGTACTTC

len: 13
j_gene: TRBJ2-3
d_gene: NA
v_gene: TRBV7-2
abundance: few
CDR3aa: CASTLPGPDTQYF
CDR3nt: TGTGCCAGCACCCTTCCCGGACCAGATACGCAGTATTTT

len: 15
j_gene: TRBJ1-1
d_gene: TRBD1
v_gene: TRBV28
abundance: many
CDR3aa: CASSSGQGVNTEAFF
CDR3nt: TGTGCCAGCAGTTCGGGACAGGGGGTGAACACTGAAGCTTTCTTT

len: 14
j_gene: TRBJ2-2
d_gene: TRBD2
v_gene: TRBV10-3
abundance: many
CDR3aa: CAIRAGGDNGELFF
CDR3nt: TGTGCCATCAGAGCGGGAGGTGATAACGGGGAGCTGTTTTTT

len: 16
j_gene: TRBJ1-1
d_gene: NA
v_gene: TRBV9
abundance: NA
CDR3aa: CASSVAGAGMNTEAFF
CDR3nt: TGTGCCAGCAGCGTGGCGGGGGCGGGGATGAACACTGAAGCTTTCTTT

len: 13
j_gene: TRBJ2-1
d_gene: NA
v_gene: TRBV28
abundance: NA
CDR3aa: CASNTASRNEQFF
CDR3nt: TGTGCCAGCAACACCGCGAGCCGCAATGAGCAGTTCTTC

len: 15
j_gene: TRBJ2-1
d_gene: NA
v_gene: TRBV20-1
abundance: NA
CDR3aa: CSATKSASPGNEQFF
CDR3nt: TGCAGTGCTACTAAGTCGGCTAGCCCGGGGAATGAGCAGTTCTTC

len: 15
j_gene: TRBJ2-5
d_gene: TRBD2
v_gene: TRBV15
abundance: NA
CDR3aa: CATSMGPREVETQYF
CDR3nt: TGTGCCACCAGCATGGGACCCCGGGAGGTGGAGACCCAGTACTTC

len: 17
j_gene: TRBJ2-1
d_gene: NA
v_gene: TRBV11-2
abundance: many
CDR3aa: CASTPPRGPRSYNEQFF
CDR3nt: TGTGCCAGCACCCCACCACGGGGACCCCGCTCCTACAATGAGCAGTTCTTC

len: 15
j_gene: TRBJ1-6
d_gene: NA
v_gene: TRBV3-1
abundance: NA
CDR3aa: CASSQGGRAWSPLHF
CDR3nt: TGTGCCAGCAGCCAAGGCGGCAGGGCTTGGTCACCCCTCCACTTT

len: 16
j_gene: TRBJ2-1
d_gene: TRBD2
v_gene: TRBV27
abundance: few
CDR3aa: CASTPLYGTSKSEQFF
CDR3nt: TGTGCCAGCACCCCCCTGTATGGGACTAGTAAGAGTGAGCAGTTCTTC

len: 16
j_gene: TRBJ2-1
d_gene: TRBD2
v_gene: TRBV27
abundance: NA
CDR3aa: CASSWTSGSWYNEQFF
CDR3nt: TGTGCCAGCAGTTGGACTAGCGGGAGTTGGTACAATGAGCAGTTCTTC